This is a list of T cell receptor beta chains from one sample in a study of blood T cell repertoires in COVID-19. Sequencing was performed with immunoSEQ multiplex PCR; in TCRdb, only in-frame clones are kept and a portion is missing. The table lists roughly 26,000 clones, roughly 66% of them singletons, with 6% to 9.5% in the top ten. Source material: peripheral blood. These receptors were taken from a man aged 55 to 69 with active or convalescent COVID-19. Each CDR3 is given with its conserved first and last residue. D genes are given only for firm matches. Clone size is stated in some rows and not others, as once, few, many or a class when expanded.

d_gene	v_gene	j_gene	abundance	CDR3aa	CDR3nt
.	TRBV28	TRBJ2-7	.	CASGGLTYEQYF	TGTGCCAGCGGGGGCCTCACCTACGAGCAGTACTTC
TRBD1	TRBV4-2	TRBJ1-1	medium-sized	CASSQEGGTGPTEAFF	TGTGCCAGCAGCCAAGAAGGGGGGACAGGGCCCACTGAAGCTTTCTTT
.	TRBV6-4	TRBJ1-6	.	CASSQNEDSPLHF	TGTGCCAGCAGTCAGAATGAGGATTCACCCCTCCACTTT
TRBD1	TRBV4-2	TRBJ1-2	.	CASSRINRDSVRYGYTF	TGTGCCAGCAGCCGAATAAACCGGGACAGCGTACGCTATGGCTACACCTTC
.	TRBV5-1	TRBJ2-2	.	CASSLGASMDGELFF	TGCGCCAGCAGCTTGGGCGCTAGCATGGACGGGGAGCTGTTTTTT
.	TRBV5-4	TRBJ2-7	.	CASSLGVSGIYEQYF	TGTGCCAGCAGCTTGGGAGTGTCAGGGATCTACGAGCAGTACTTC
TRBD1	TRBV18	TRBJ2-5	.	CASSAGGMYQETQYF	TGTGCCAGCTCAGCAGGGGGCATGTACCAAGAGACCCAGTACTTC
TRBD1	TRBV7-3	TRBJ2-3	.	CASSPGQVGDTQYF	TGTGCCAGCAGTCCGGGACAGGTTGGAGATACGCAGTATTTT
TRBD1	TRBV29-1	TRBJ2-1	.	CSTTNRGFGNEQFF	TGCAGTACTACAAACAGGGGATTCGGCAATGAGCAGTTCTTC
.	TRBV11-2	TRBJ2-2	.	CASSFRVLNTGELFF	TGTGCCAGCAGCTTTCGTGTTCTTAACACCGGGGAGCTGTTTTTT
.	TRBV2	TRBJ2-7	.	CASSLMLDISLEQYF	TGTGCCAGCAGTTTAATGTTGGACATCTCCCTCGAGCAGTACTTC
.	TRBV3-1/TRBV3-2	TRBJ1-3	.	CASSQETPGAGNTIYF	TGTGCCAGCAGCCAAGAAACCCCAGGGGCTGGAAACACCATATATTTT
TRBD1	TRBV6-5	TRBJ1-2	.	CASTLGQGAVGYTF	TGTGCCAGCACCTTGGGACAGGGGGCTGTTGGCTACACCTTC
.	TRBV11-2	TRBJ2-3	.	CASSRYTDTQYF	TGTGCCAGCAGCCGCTACACAGATACGCAGTATTTT
.	TRBV3-1/TRBV3-2	TRBJ1-1	.	CASSQDRGRQAFF	TGTGCCAGCAGCCAAGATCGAGGTCGCCAGGCTTTCTTT
TRBD1	TRBV5-1	TRBJ1-2	few	CASSRTGGDYGYTF	TGCGCCAGCAGCCGGACAGGGGGCGACTATGGCTACACCTTC
TRBD2	TRBV2	TRBJ2-3	once	CASSNKLAGMTDTQYF	TGTGCCAGCAGTAACAAACTAGCGGGTATGACAGATACGCAGTATTTT
TRBD1	TRBV6-5	TRBJ1-6	few	CASLGQGTPLHF	TGTGCCAGCCTGGGACAGGGTACACCCCTCCACTTT
TRBD1	TRBV5-6	TRBJ1-4	.	CASSLAGGGEKLFF	TGTGCCAGCAGCTTGGCAGGGGGTGGTGAAAAACTGTTTTTT
.	TRBV19	TRBJ1-4	.	CASGDYATNEKLFF	TGTGCCAGTGGAGACTATGCAACTAATGAAAAACTGTTTTTT